The T cell receptor beta chain described here comes from a study of identical twins. TCRdb reanalysed the 5' RACE reads using MiXCR and keeps one entry per CDR3 protein. Of some 660,000 distinct CDR3 sequences detected, more than 6.5% appear once; the ten largest clones hold around 0.98%. This clonotype occurred many times. What it binds is unknown. All of the donors were Caucasians in good health. Whole-study results and caveats: Twin sharing of out-of-frame TCR alpha was underestimated by models in monozygotic pairs. The same donors were not followed; conclusions instead depended on cross-sectional statistical analysis.

Looked up from germline, CDR1 is MDHEN and CDR2 is SYDVKM. The germline V and J ends were trimmed by 6 bases and 4 bases, with 12 bases remaining between them. The CDR3 sequence is 13 residues long. The same data also went into a second study, on yellow fever vaccine responses in identical twins.

This rearrangement joins TRBV28 to TRBJ1-1; no firm D call. The clonotype comes from a woman aged 18-30 years in good health. The specimen was PBMCs. The CDR3 DNA sequence: TGTGCCAGCAGCCTTGACGCCATCACTGAAGCTTTCTTT. It codes for CASSLDAITEAFF. The full variable domain, with the rest looked up from reference TRBV28 and TRBJ1-1, is DVKVTQSSRYLVKRTGEKVFLECVQDMDHENMFWYRQDPGLGLRLIYFSYDVKMKEKGDIPEGYSVSREKKERFSLILESASTNQTSMYLCASSLDAITEAFFGQGTRLTVV.